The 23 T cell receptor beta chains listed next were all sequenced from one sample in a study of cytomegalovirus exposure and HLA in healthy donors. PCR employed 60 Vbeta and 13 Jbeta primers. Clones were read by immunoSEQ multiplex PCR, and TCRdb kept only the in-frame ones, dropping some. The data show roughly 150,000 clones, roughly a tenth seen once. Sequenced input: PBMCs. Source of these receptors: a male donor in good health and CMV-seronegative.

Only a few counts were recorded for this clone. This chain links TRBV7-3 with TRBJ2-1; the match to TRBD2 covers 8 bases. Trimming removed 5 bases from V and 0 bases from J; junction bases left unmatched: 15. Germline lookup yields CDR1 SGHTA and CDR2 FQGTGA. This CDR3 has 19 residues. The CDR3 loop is CASSPRTSPSISSYNEQFF. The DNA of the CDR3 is TGTGCCAGCAGCCCTAGGACTAGCCCTTCAATAAGCTCCTACAATGAGCAGTTCTTC.

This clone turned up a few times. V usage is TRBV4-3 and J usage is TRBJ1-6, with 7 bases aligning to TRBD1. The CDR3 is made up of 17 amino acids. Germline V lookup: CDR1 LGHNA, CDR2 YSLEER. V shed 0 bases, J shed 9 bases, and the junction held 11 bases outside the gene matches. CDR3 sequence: CASSQDGPRGFSSPLHF. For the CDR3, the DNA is TGCGCCAGCAGCCAAGATGGCCCCAGGGGGTTCAGTTCACCCCTCCACTTT.

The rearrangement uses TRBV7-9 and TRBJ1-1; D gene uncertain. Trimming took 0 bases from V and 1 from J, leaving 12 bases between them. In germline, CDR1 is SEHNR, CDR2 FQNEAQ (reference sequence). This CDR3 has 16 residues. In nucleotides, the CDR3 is TGTGCCAGCAGCTTAGCGAAGGAACAGCCGAACACTGAAGCTTTCTTT. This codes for CASSLAKEQPNTEAFF.

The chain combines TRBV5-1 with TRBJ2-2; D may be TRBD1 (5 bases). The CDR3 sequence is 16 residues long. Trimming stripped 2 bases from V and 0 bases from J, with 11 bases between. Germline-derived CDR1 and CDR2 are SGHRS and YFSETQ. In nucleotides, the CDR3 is TGCGCCAGCAGCTTTCAGGGCTCTGCGAACACCGGGGAGCTGTTTTTT. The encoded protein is CASSFQGSANTGELFF.

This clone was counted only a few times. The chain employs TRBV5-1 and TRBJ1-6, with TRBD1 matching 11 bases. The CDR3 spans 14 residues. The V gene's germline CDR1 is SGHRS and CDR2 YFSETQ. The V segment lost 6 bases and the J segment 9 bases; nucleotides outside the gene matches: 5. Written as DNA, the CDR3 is TGCGCCAGCACTCCGGGACAGGGGGGTTCACCCCTCCACTTT. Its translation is CASTPGQGGSPLHF.

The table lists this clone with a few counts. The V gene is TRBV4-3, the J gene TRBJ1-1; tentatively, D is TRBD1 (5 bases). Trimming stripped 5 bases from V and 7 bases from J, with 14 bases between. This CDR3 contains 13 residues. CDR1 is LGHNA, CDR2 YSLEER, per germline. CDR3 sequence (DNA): TGCGCCAGCAGCTTGGGCGGGGGGGGTGAAGCTTTCTTT. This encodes CASSLGGGGEAFF.

CDR3 in DNA: TGTGCCAGCACCAGGACGGAGGGGAGCACTGAAGCTTTCTTT. Translation gives CASTRTEGSTEAFF. V gene TRBV6-1 combines with J gene TRBJ1-1, with D maybe TRBD1 (5 bases). This CDR3 region has 14 residues. CDR1 is MNHNS, CDR2 SASEGT, per germline. Between the trimmed V and J ends, which lost 7 bases and 4 bases, there was a span of 16 bases.

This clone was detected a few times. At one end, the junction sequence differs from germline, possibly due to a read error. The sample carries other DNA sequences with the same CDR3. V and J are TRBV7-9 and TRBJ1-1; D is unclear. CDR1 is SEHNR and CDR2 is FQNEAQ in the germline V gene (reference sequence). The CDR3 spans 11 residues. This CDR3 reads CASSSDSEGFF. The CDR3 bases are TGTGCCAGCAGCTCCGACTCCGAAGGTTTCTTT.

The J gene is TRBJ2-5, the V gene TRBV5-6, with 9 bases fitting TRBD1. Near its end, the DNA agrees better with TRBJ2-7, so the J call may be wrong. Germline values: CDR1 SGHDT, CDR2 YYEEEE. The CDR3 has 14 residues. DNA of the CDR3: TGTGCCAGCAGCTTCCGGGACAGGGCCAACGAGCAGTACTTC. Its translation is CASSFRDRANEQYF.

The CDR3 DNA reads TGTGCCATCAGTGTGTCTCCAGGGTCCTACGAGCAGTACTTC. Translation gives CAISVSPGSYEQYF. V and J are TRBV10-3 and TRBJ2-7, with D perhaps TRBD1 (5 bases). The CDR3 has 14 residues. The germline CDR1 and CDR2 sequences are ENHRY and SYGVKD. Trimming shortened V by 4 bases and J by 1 base, and 11 bases separated the two germline ends.

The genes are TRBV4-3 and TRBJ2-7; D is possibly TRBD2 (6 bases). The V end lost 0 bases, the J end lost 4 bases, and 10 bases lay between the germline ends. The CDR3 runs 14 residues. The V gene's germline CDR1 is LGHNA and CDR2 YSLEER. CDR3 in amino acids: CASSQDWGVYEQYF. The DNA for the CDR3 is TGCGCCAGCAGCCAAGATTGGGGGGTGTACGAGCAGTACTTC.

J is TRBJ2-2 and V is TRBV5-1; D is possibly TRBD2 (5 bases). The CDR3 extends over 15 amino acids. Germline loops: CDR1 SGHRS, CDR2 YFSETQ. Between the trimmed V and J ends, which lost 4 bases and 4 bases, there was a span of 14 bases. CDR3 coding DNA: TGCGCCAGCAGCATTGAACTAGTAAGCACCGGGGAGCTGTTTTTT. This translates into CASSIELVSTGELFF.

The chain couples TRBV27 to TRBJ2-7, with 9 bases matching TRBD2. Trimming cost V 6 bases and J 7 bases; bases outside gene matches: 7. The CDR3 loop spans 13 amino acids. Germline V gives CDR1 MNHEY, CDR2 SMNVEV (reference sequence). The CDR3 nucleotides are TGTGCCAGCAGGCCGGGACTAGCAGATGAGCAGTACTTC. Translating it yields CASRPGLADEQYF.

Written as DNA, the CDR3 is TGTGCCAGTAGATCTCCGGGAACCGGGGAGCTGTTTTTT. Protein sequence: CASRSPGTGELFF. The chain carries TRBV19 and TRBJ2-2; TRBD2 might be the D (5 bases). V gave up 6 bases and J gave up 5 bases, with 10 bases separating them. The V gene's germline CDR1 is LNHDA and CDR2 SQIVND (reference sequence). The CDR3 sequence is 13 residues long. Based on the CDR3 plus reference TRBV19 and TRBJ2-2, the full variable domain is DGGITQSPKYLFRKEGQNVTLSCEQNLNHDAMYWYRQDPGQGLRLIYYSQIVNDFQKGDIAEGYSVSREKKESFPLTVTSAQKNPTAFYLCASRSPGTGELFFGEGSRLTVL.

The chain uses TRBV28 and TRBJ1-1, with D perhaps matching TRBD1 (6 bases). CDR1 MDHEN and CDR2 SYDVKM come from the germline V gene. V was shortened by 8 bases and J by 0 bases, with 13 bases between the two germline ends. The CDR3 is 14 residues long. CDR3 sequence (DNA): TGTGCCAGCCAGGACAGACAGCTGAACACTGAAGCTTTCTTT. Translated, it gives CASQDRQLNTEAFF.

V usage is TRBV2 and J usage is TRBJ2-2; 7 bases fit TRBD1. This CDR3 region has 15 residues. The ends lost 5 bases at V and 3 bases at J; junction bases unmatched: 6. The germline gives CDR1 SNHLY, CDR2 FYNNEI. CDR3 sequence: CASSFDRAYTGELFF. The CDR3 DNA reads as TGTGCCAGCAGTTTCGACAGGGCGTACACCGGGGAGCTGTTTTTT.

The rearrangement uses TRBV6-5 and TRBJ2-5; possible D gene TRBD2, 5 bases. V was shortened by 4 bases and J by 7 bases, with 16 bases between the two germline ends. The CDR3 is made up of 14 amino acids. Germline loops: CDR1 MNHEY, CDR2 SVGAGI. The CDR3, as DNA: TGTGCCAGCAGTTCTCCGAGGGCCCGGGGGACCCAGTACTTC. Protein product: CASSSPRARGTQYF.

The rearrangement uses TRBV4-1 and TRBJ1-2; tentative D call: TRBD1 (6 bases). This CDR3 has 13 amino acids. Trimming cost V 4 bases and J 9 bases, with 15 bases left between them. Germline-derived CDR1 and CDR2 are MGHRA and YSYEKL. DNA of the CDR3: TGCGCCAGCAGCCTTACAGGGCTGGAGCGCTACACCTTC. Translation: CASSLTGLERYTF.

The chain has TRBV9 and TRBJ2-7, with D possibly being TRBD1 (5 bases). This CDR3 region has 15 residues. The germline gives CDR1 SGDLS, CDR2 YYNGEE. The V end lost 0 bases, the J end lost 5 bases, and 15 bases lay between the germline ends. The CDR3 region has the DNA TGTGCCAGCAGCGTAGGTAGGGGTGTGGGCGACGAGCAGTACTTC. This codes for CASSVGRGVGDEQYF.

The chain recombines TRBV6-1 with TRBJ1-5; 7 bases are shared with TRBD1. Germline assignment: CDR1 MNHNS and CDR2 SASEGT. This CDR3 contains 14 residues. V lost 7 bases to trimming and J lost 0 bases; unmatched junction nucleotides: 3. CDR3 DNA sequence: TGTGCCAGCACCTGGGACAGTAGCAATCAGCCCCAGCATTTT. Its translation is CASTWDSSNQPQHF.

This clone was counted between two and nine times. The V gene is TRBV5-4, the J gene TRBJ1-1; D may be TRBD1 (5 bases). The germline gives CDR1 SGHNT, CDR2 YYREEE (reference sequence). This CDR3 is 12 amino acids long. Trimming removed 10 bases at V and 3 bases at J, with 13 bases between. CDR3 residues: CACRGGDTEAFF. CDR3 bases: TGTGCCTGTAGGGGTGGCGACACTGAAGCTTTCTTT.

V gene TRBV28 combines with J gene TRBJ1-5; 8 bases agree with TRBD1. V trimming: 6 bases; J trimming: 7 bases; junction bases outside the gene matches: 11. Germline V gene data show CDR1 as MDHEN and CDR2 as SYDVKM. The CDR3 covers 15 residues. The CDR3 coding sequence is TGTGCCAGCAGCCTTCAGGGGGCGAGGGGACAGCCCCAGCATTTT. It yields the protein CASSLQGARGQPQHF.

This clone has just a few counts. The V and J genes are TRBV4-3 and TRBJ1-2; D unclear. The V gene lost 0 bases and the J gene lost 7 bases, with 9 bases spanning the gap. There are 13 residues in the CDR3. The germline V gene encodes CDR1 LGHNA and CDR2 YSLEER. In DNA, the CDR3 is TGCGCCAGCAGCCAAGATCCATCGAGTGGCTACACCTTC. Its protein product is CASSQDPSSGYTF.